This T cell receptor beta chain stems from a study of cytomegalovirus exposure and HLA in healthy donors. Across the study: From HLA-typed donors, an early data release held about 85 million unique TCRs. Overall study findings and caveats: TCR association rates varied by HLA locus in a later analysis, with DRB1 highest and HLA-C lowest. A prior analysis recorded that most TCR beta V segments were productive about 87% or about 30% of the time.

Looked up from germline, CDR1 is LNHDA and CDR2 is SQIVND (reference sequence). Trimming stripped 10 bases from V and 1 base from J, with 20 bases between. CDR3 length equals 16 residues. Samples came from healthy bone marrow donors. Note on this clone: Its matching antigen is unknown.

This PCR relied on a set of 60 Vbeta primers and 13 Jbeta primers. Repertoires were generated with immunoSEQ multiplex PCR, while TCRdb's copy carries only in-frame clones and drops some. The table includes more than 90,000 clones, roughly 68% detected once. The specimen sequenced was PBMCs. The sequence came from a woman in her thirties in good health and CMV-seronegative. The rearrangement uses TRBV19 and TRBJ1-5; no definite D call. The CDR3: CATSDPGPVSNQPQHF. CDR3 sequence (DNA): TGTGCCACCTCCGACCCAGGTCCCGTGAGCAATCAGCCCCAGCATTTT.